The present entry profiles one T cell receptor beta chain with its context. TCRdb's copy holds only in-frame clones and misses some; the assay was immunoSEQ multiplex PCR. The sample holds about 160,000 clones, more than 75% seen once. These data are taken from a study of cytotoxic CD8 clonotypes in ibrutinib-treated CLL. Overall study context: The patients comprised approximately 11 relapsed/refractory and roughly 15 treatment-naive cases, about 18 IGHV unmutated.

V was clipped by 0 bases and J by 6 bases, with 15 bases between them. Germline V gene sequence: CDR1 SGHNT, CDR2 YYREEE (reference sequence). The CDR3 has 15 residues. This sequence was found in a human donor with chronic lymphocytic leukemia. The chain joins TRBV5-4 to TRBJ1-2; a possible D gene is TRBD1 (5 bases). The sequencing here drew on PBMCs, taken after 12 months of ibrutinib treatment. The CDR3 DNA is TGTGCCAGCAGCTTGGATGCGACTCCCAGGGATGGCTACACCTTC. It translates to CASSLDATPRDGYTF.